This T cell receptor beta chain was identified during a study of cytotoxic CD8 clonotypes in ibrutinib-treated CLL (dated by TCRdb to about 2021). With regard to the full study: The cohort had 11 relapsed/refractory and more than 14 treatment-naive patients; some 17 were IGHV unmutated. Of the roughly 81 people in the trial, around 25 had longitudinal samples available. Partial responses were observed in approximately 24 patients and complete responses in 2; after a median follow-up of 68 months, remission was maintained in approximately 15 patients and progression was observed in some 12. Response samples were taken after a median of approximately 12 months on treatment, ranging from about 6 to 40 months. An average of 255,043 productive templates and some 100,000 productive rearrangements was obtained per sample. Every remission and progressive disease sample was obtained while ibrutinib was still being received by the patients. Cryopreserved peripheral blood mononuclear cells were collected before treatment, at response, and at either disease progression or sustained remission. What the research found in general, with its limitations: Sampling times were not matched between sustained-remission and progressing patients, and lymph node repertoires were not studied. Baseline clonality exceeded that of age-matched healthy donors and correlated strongly with circulating CD8+ T-cell counts. An increase in clonality was observed at ibrutinib response, with clonality remaining stable during sustained remission and falling back toward baseline at progression. Public clonotypes were rare and either shrank or stayed stable during treatment, and the rise in clonality at ibrutinib response reflected expansion of private clonotypes.

This specimen's time point label, interpreted: about a year on ibrutinib. Roughly 1.8 micrograms of genomic DNA were extracted from cryopreserved PBMCs for TCR beta library preparation. Longitudinal blood samples from CLL patients on ibrutinib monotherapy underwent high-throughput TCR beta sequencing. The patients took part in an open-label, single-center phase 2 trial of ibrutinib monotherapy. The sample holds a few counts of this clone. Which antigen it targets is not known. Within one base of it there is no much larger clone, and no base qualities were kept. The CDR3 numbers 14 residues from cysteine through phenylalanine. The read is trimmed to its CDR3 DNA, 42 bases read in frame from base 1. CDR1 and CDR2, looked up from the germline V gene (reference sequence), are SGHNT and YYREEE. Unmatched junction bases come to 9, with V trimmed by 4 bases and J by 7 bases. On a MiSeq, deep resolution sequencing aimed for a depth between 1 in 1 million and 1 in 200,000 T cells, with each clonotype covered 10x on average. The immunoSEQ hsTCRB Kit was used to generate TCR beta libraries. Under the source paper's analysis protocol: Data were analyzed with ImmunoSEQ Data Assistant and ImmunoSEQ Analyzer, with V, D and J genes assigned per IMGT definitions. Clonality was computed as one minus normalized Shannon entropy of productive rearrangement frequencies, ranging from 0 to 1. Only overrepresented clonotypes making up at least 0.05% of the repertoire of each patient were included in the public clonotype analysis. Approximately 12 repertoires from age-matched healthy donors, obtained from immuneACCESS, served as clonality controls. Entries here come from immuneACCESS through TCRdb and include only in-frame sequences with V and J called. Some clones fail to appear in such tables; in the studies checked, an unresolved V gene covers under half of the shortfall, and the cause of the remainder is unknown. V and J calls and clone size come straight from that table; D and trimming were deduced from the DNA. The sample profile shows 140,000 or so clones; about 79% of them were found once. The top ten clonotypes cover more than 10% of the sample.

The sequencing here drew on PBMCs, taken after 12 months of ibrutinib treatment. The TCR sequence derives from a human donor with chronic lymphocytic leukemia. Here the chain combines TRBV5-4 and TRBJ1-2; 8 bases in between match TRBD1. The CDR3 here reads CASSQTQGASGYTF. The DNA sequence follows: TGTGCCAGCAGCCAGACTCAGGGGGCAAGTGGCTACACCTTC.